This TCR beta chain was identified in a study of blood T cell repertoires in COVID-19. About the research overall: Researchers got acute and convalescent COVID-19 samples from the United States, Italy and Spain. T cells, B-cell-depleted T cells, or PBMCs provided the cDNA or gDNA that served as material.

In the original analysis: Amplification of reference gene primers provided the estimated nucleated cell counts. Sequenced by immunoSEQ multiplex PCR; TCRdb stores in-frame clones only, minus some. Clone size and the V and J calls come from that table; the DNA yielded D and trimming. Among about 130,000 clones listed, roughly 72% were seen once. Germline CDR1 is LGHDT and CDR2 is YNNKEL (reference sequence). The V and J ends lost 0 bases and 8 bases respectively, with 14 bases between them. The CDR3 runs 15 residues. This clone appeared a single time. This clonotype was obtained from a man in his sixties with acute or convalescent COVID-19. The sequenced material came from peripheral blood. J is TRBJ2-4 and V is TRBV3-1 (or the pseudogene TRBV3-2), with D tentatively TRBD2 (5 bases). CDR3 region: CASSQDLVLGDIQYF. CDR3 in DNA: TGTGCCAGCAGCCAAGATTTGGTGCTCGGGGACATTCAGTACTTC.